A single sample is the source of the 11 T cell receptor beta chains below, sequenced in a study of follicular helper T cells after annual influenza vaccination. Some clones are missing from TCRdb's copy, which holds only in-frame ones; the method was immunoSEQ multiplex PCR. The sample lists some 10,000 clones; about 80% were seen once. Regarding time point: 2014-2015 season, pre-vaccination. Source: CXCR5+ CD38- circulating T follicular helper cells from blood, taken on the day of influenza vaccination. The subset here: circulating Tfh, non-naive CD4+CXCR5+PD-1+ (ICOS+CD38+ or ICOS-CD38-). The receptor source for this set is an adult who received the influenza vaccine.

The chain employs TRBV5-1 and TRBJ2-7; TRBD1 might be the D (5 bases). The CDR3 consists of 14 residues. Per the germline V gene, CDR1 is SGHRS and CDR2 is YFSETQ. Trimming pared 0 bases from V and 12 bases from J, leaving 19 bases between. The CDR3: CASSLGVTGPGWYF. The CDR3 DNA follows: TGCGCCAGCAGCTTGGGGGTTACAGGCCCGGGCTGGTACTTC.

The V call is TRBV30, the J call TRBJ1-1; D remains unclear. CDR1 is GTSNPN, CDR2 SVGIG, per germline (reference sequence). V shed 0 bases and J shed 1 base, with 6 bases lying between them. This CDR3 spans 13 amino acids. CDR3: CAWSVQRNTEAFF. Written as DNA, the CDR3 is TGTGCCTGGAGTGTTCAGAGGAACACTGAAGCTTTCTTT. Full variable domain (rest looked up from reference TRBV30 and TRBJ1-1): SQTIHQWPATLVQPVGSPLSLECTVEGTSNPNLYWYRQAAGRGLQLLFYSVGIGQISSEVPQNLSASRPQDRQFILSSKKLLLSDSGFYLCAWSVQRNTEAFFGQGTRLTVV.

This clone was recorded only once. The rearrangement joins TRBV5-1 to TRBJ2-1; no clear D. The CDR3 is 13 residues long. The germline V gene has CDR1 SGHRS and CDR2 YFSETQ. Trimming pared 2 bases from V and 9 bases from J, leaving 12 bases between. The CDR3 here is CASSFSQESEQFF. As DNA, the CDR3 is TGCGCCAGCAGCTTCTCGCAGGAGAGTGAGCAGTTCTTC. Based on the CDR3 plus reference TRBV5-1 and TRBJ2-1, the full variable domain is KAGVTQTPRYLIKTRGQQVTLSCSPISGHRSVSWYQQTPGQGLQFLFEYFSETQRNKGNFPGRFSGRQFSNSRSEMNVSTLELGDSALYLCASSFSQESEQFFGPGTRLTVL.

The chain links TRBV9 to TRBJ2-5; D gene ambiguous. CDR3 length: 12 amino acids. Germline V gene lookup returns CDR1 SGDLS and CDR2 YYNGEE. Trimming shortened V by 4 bases and J by 5 bases, and 9 bases separated the two germline ends. The chain's CDR3 is CASSRDLETQYF. The CDR3 nucleotides are TGTGCCAGCAGCAGGGATTTGGAGACCCAGTACTTC.

The chain carries TRBV28 and TRBJ1-5, with D hard to call. Germline V CDR1 and CDR2: MDHEN, SYDVKM. The CDR3 length is 13 residues. V lost 2 bases and J 4 bases, leaving 6 bases between the germline ends. The CDR3 nucleotides are TGTGCCAGCAGTTTAAAGGGAAATCAGCCCCAGCATTTT. Protein product: CASSLKGNQPQHF.

The chain links TRBV7-9 to TRBJ2-1; 7 positions match TRBD2. V was clipped by 2 bases and J by 9 bases; unmatched bases: 13. This CDR3 has 16 amino acids. Germline V gene lookup returns CDR1 SEHNR and CDR2 FQNEAQ (reference sequence). The CDR3 loop reads CASSLSGGGKRVEQFF. DNA for the CDR3: TGTGCCAGCAGCTTAAGCGGCGGGGGTAAACGGGTTGAGCAGTTCTTC.

This clone was seen only a few times. The V and J genes are TRBV6-1 and TRBJ2-5; 8 nucleotides agree with TRBD2. The CDR3 is 13 residues long. Germline V gene sequence: CDR1 MNHNS, CDR2 SASEGT. V shed 10 bases and J 5 bases; nucleotides not matched to a gene: 9. The DNA of the CDR3 is TGTGCCACCCAAGTTTCGGGGGGGGAGACCCAGTACTTC. This gives the protein CATQVSGGETQYF.

The CDR3 protein is CASSLAITSGGLNEQFF. DNA for the CDR3: TGTGCCAGCAGCTTAGCCATAACTAGCGGGGGCCTCAATGAGCAGTTCTTC. The chain has TRBV7-2 and TRBJ2-1; 11 bases match TRBD2. This CDR3 has 17 amino acids. Trimming cost V 0 bases and J 6 bases; bases outside gene matches: 7. CDR1 is SGHTA and CDR2 is FQGNSA in the germline V gene.

This chain joins TRBV7-8 and TRBJ2-1, with D perhaps matching TRBD2 (6 bases). The V end lost 5 bases, the J end lost 0 bases, and 14 bases lay between the germline ends. The CDR3 contains 16 residues. Germline V gives CDR1 SGHVS, CDR2 FQNEAQ. In nucleotides, the CDR3 is TGTGCCAGCAGCCGAGCCGGGGGTAGCTCCTACAATGAGCAGTTCTTC. This encodes CASSRAGGSSYNEQFF.

The chain is built from TRBV6-1 and TRBJ2-7; D is unclear. V lost 6 bases and J 0 bases, leaving 6 bases between the germline ends. The CDR3 is 12 residues long. CDR1 and CDR2 (germline): MNHNS, SASEGT. The CDR3 loop reads CASRGISYEQYF. CDR3 coding DNA: TGTGCCAGCAGGGGGATCTCCTACGAGCAGTACTTC.

This clone was counted only a few times. The chain is built from TRBV7-9 and TRBJ2-1, with D tentatively TRBD2 (6 bases). Per the germline V gene, CDR1 is SEHNR and CDR2 is FQNEAQ (reference sequence). Trimming shortened V by 7 bases and J by 5 bases, and 18 bases separated the two germline ends. The CDR3 has 15 residues. CDR3 DNA: TGTGCCAGCACCTCGCCGGGACTGCTTAACAATGAGCAGTTCTTC. Encoded protein: CASTSPGLLNNEQFF. Full variable domain (remainder filled in from reference TRBV7-9 and TRBJ2-1): DTGVSQNPRHKITKRGQNVTFRCDPISEHNRLYWYRQTLGQGPEFLTYFQNEAQLEKSRLLSDRFSAERPKGSFSTLEIQRTEQGDSAMYLCASTSPGLLNNEQFFGPGTRLTVL.